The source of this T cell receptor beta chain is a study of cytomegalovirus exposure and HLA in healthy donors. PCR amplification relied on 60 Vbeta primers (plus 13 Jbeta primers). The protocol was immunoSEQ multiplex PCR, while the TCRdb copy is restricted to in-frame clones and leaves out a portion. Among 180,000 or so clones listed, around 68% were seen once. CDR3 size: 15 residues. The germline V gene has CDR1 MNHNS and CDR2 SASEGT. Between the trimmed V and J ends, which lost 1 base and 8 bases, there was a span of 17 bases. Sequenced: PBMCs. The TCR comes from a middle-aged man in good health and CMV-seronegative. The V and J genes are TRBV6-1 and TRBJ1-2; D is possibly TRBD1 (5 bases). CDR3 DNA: TGTGCCAGCAGTGAAGGGGGCGTTGACGGGTTAGGCTACACCTTC. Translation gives CASSEGGVDGLGYTF.